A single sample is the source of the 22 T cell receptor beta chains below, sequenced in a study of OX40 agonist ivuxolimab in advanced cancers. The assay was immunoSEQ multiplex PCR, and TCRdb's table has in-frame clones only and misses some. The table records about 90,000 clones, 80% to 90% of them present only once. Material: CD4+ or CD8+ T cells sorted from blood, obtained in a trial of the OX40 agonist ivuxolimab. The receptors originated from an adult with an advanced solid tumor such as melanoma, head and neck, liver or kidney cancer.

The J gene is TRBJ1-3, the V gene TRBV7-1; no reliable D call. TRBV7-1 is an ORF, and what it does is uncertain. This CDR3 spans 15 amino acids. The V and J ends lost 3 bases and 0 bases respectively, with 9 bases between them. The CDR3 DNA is TGTGCCAGCAGCTCCCCGGTAATCTCTGGAAACACCATATATTTT. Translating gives CASSSPVISGNTIYF.

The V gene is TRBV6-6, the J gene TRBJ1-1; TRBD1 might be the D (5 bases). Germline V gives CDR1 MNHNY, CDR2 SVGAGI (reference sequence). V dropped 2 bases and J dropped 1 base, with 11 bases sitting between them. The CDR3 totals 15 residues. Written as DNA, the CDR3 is TGTGCCAGCAGTTACCTGGCCAGGGAGAACACTGAAGCTTTCTTT. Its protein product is CASSYLARENTEAFF.

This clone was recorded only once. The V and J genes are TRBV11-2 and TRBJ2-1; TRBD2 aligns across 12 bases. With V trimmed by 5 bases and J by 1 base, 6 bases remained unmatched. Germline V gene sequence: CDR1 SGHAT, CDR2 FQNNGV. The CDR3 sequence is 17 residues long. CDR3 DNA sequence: TGTGCCAGCAGCCTCTGGACTAGCGGGATTTCCTACAATGAGCAGTTCTTC. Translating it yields CASSLWTSGISYNEQFF.

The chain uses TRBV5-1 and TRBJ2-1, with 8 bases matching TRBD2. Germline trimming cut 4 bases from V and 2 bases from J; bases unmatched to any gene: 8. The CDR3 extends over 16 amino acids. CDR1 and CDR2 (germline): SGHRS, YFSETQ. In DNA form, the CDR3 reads TGCGCCAGCAGCGCTTCTTCTAGCGGGCCCTACAATGAGCAGTTCTTC. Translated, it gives CASSASSSGPYNEQFF. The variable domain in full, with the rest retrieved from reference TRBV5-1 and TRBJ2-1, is KAGVTQTPRYLIKTRGQQVTLSCSPISGHRSVSWYQQTPGQGLQFLFEYFSETQRNKGNFPGRFSGRQFSNSRSEMNVSTLELGDSALYLCASSASSSGPYNEQFFGPGTRLTVL.

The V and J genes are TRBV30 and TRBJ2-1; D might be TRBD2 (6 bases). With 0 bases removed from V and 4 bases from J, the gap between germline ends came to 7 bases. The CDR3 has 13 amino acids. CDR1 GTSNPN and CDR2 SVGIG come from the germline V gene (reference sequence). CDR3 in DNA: TGTGCCTGGAGTGTACGGGAGTACAATGAGCAGTTCTTC. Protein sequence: CAWSVREYNEQFF. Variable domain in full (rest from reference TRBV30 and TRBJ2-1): SQTIHQWPATLVQPVGSPLSLECTVEGTSNPNLYWYRQAAGRGLQLLFYSVGIGQISSEVPQNLSASRPQDRQFILSSKKLLLSDSGFYLCAWSVREYNEQFFGPGTRLTVL.

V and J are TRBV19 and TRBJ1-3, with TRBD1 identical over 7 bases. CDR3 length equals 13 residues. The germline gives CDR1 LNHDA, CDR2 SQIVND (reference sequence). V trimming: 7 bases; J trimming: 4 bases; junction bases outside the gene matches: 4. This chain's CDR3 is CASTLDRGNTIYF. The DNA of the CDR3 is TGTGCCAGTACCCTGGACAGGGGAAACACCATATATTTT.

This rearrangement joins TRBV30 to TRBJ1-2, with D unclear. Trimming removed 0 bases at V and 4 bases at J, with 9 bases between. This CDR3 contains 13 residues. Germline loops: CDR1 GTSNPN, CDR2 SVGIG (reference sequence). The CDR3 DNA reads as TGTGCCTGGAGTGTGCCTCGGAGCTATGGCTACACCTTC. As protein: CAWSVPRSYGYTF. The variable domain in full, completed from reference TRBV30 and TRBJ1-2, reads SQTIHQWPATLVQPVGSPLSLECTVEGTSNPNLYWYRQAAGRGLQLLFYSVGIGQISSEVPQNLSASRPQDRQFILSSKKLLLSDSGFYLCAWSVPRSYGYTFGSGTRLTVV.

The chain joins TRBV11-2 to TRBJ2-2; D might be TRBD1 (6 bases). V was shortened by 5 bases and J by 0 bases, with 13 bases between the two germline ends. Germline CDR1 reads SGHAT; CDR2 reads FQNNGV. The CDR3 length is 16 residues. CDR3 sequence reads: CASSPFGQSNTGELFF. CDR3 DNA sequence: TGTGCCAGCAGCCCCTTCGGACAGTCGAACACCGGGGAGCTGTTTTTT.

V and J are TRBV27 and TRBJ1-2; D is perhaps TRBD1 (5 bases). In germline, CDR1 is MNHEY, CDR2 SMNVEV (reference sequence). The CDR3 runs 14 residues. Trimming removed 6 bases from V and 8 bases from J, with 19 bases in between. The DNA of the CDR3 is TGTGCCAGCAGCCCATCCGGGGGACTTAAAGGCTACACCTTC. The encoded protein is CASSPSGGLKGYTF.

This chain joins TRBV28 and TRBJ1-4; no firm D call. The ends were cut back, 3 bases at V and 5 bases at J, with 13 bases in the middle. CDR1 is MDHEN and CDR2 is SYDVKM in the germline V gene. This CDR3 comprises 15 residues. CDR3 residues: CASSLEQSANEKLFF. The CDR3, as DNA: TGTGCCAGCAGTTTGGAACAGTCGGCGAATGAAAAACTGTTTTTT.

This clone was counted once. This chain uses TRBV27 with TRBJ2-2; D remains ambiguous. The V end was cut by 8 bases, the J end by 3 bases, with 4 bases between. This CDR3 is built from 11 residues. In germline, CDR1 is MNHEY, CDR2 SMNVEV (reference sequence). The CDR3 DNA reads TGTGCCAGCGGTTACACCGGGGAGCTGTTTTTT. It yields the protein CASGYTGELFF.

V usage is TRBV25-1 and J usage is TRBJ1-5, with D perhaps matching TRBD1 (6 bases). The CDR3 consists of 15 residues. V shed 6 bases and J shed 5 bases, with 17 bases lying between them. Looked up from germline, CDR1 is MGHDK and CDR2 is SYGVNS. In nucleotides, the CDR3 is TGTGCCAGCAGACAACAGGGTCCGGCACATCAGCCCCAGCATTTT. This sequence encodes CASRQQGPAHQPQHF.

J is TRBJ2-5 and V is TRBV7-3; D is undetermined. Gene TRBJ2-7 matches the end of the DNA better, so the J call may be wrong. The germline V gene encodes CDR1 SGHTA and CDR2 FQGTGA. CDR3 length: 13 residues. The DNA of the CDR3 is TGTGCCAGCAGCTTCACCCGCAACTACGAGCAGTACTTC. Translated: CASSFTRNYEQYF.

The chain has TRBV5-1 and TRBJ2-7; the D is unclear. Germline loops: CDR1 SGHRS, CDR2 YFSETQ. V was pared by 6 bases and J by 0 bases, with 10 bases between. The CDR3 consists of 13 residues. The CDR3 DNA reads TGCGCCAGCAACCCGGAGAGCTCCTACGAGCAGTACTTC. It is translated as CASNPESSYEQYF.

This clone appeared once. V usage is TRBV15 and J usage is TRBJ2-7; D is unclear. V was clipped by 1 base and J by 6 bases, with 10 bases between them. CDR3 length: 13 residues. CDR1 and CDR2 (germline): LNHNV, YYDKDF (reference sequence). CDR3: CATSRGTEREQYF. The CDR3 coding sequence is TGTGCCACCAGCAGAGGTACAGAACGCGAGCAGTACTTC.

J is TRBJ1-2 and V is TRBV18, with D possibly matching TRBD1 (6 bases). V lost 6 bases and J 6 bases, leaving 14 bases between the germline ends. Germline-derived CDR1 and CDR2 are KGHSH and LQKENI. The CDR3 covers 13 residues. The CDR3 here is CASSPGTTHGYTF. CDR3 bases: TGTGCCAGCTCTCCCGGGACAACGCATGGCTACACCTTC.

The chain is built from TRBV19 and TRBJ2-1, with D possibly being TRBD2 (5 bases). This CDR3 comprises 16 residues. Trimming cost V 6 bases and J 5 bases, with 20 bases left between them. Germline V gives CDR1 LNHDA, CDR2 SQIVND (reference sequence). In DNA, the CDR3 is TGTGCCAGTAGCCCCCTCTTAGCACGGGATCACAATGAGCAGTTCTTC. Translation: CASSPLLARDHNEQFF.

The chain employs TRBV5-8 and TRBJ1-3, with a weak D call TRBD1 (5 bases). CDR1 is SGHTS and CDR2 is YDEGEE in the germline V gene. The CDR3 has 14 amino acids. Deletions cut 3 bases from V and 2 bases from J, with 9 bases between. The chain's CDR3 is CASSWGGTGNTIYF. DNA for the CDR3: TGTGCCAGCAGCTGGGGGGGAACTGGAAACACCATATATTTT.

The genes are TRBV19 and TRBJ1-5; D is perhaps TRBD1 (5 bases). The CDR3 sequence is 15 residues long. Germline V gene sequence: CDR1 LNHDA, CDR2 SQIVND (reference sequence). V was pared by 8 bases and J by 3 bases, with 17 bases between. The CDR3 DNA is TGTGCCAGTTCTATCGCTAGACAGTACAATCAGCCCCAGCATTTT. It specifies CASSIARQYNQPQHF.

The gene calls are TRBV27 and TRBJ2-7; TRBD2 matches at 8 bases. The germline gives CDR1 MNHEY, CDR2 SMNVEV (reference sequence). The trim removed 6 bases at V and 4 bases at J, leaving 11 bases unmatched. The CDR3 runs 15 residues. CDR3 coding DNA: TGTGCCAGCAGCCAAACATCCGGGACTAGTTACGAGCAGTACTTC. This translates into CASSQTSGTSYEQYF.

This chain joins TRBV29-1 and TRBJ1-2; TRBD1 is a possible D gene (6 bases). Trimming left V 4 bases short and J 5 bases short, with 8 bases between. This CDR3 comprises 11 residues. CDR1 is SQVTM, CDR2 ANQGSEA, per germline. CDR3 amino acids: CSVATGYGYTF. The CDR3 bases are TGCAGCGTTGCCACAGGGTATGGCTACACCTTC. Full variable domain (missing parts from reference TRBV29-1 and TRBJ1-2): SAVISQKPSRDICQRGTSLTIQCQVDSQVTMMFWYRQQPGQSLTLIATANQGSEATYESGFVIDKFPISRPNLTFSTLTVSNMSPEDSSIYLCSVATGYGYTFGSGTRLTVV.

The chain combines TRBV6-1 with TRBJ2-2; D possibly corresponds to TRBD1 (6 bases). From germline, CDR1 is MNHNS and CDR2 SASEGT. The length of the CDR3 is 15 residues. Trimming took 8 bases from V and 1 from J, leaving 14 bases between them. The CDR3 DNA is TGTGCCAGCGTGATGGGACAAGTGAACACCGGGGAGCTGTTTTTT. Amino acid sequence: CASVMGQVNTGELFF.